The TCR beta chain described here comes from a study of cytomegalovirus exposure and HLA in healthy donors. Study-level information: Genotyping of hundreds of donors showed that about 79% belonged to the Caucasian-associated ancestry cluster. Study-wide points: Reports credit the classifier with highly specific, highly sensitive diagnosis of cytomegalovirus status.

Points on this clone: Its antigen is unidentified.

The CDR3 runs 13 residues. After removal of 7 bases from V and 2 bases from J, the junction contained 3 bases not matched to a gene. Germline loops: CDR1 LNHDA, CDR2 SQIVND (reference sequence). In the PCR, 60 Vbeta and 13 Jbeta primers were used. This table comes from immunoSEQ multiplex PCR, and its TCRdb copy is limited to in-frame clones, with some not included. The sample has around 110,000 clones; approximately 79% are singletons. The rearrangement joins TRBV19 to TRBJ2-3; TRBD1 matches at 7 bases. The sample consisted of PBMCs. This TCR was sampled from a man aged 30-40 years in good health and CMV-seronegative. This CDR3 reads CASNRGVTDTQYF. DNA of the CDR3: TGTGCCAGTAACAGGGGAGTCACAGATACGCAGTATTTT.